This T cell receptor (beta chain) was sequenced for a study of blood T cell repertoires in COVID-19. For the study at large: From the United States, Italy and Spain came samples of acute and convalescent COVID-19. The analysed material was cDNA or gDNA that came from T cells, B-cell-depleted T cells, or PBMCs.

The CDR3 contains 15 residues. The ends were cut back, 3 bases at V and 6 bases at J, with 17 bases in the middle. Germline lookup yields CDR1 DFQATT and CDR2 SNEGSKA (reference sequence). In the study's own analysis: Cell counts per sample came from amplifying reference gene primers. The repertoire was sequenced with immunoSEQ multiplex PCR; TCRdb's copy has only in-frame clones and lacks some. V, J and clone size derive from that table, while D and trimming were established from the DNA sequence. The data hold over 110,000 clones, with more than 60% observed a single time. Sample: peripheral blood. This chain joins TRBV20-1 and TRBJ1-4; D is uncertain. This sequence was found in a man older than 75 with acute or convalescent COVID-19. CDR3 residues: CSASPGGRSDEKLFF. The CDR3 coding sequence is TGCAGTGCTAGTCCGGGAGGGAGGAGCGATGAAAAACTGTTTTTT.